Listed here are 17 T cell receptor beta chains from one sample, sequenced in a study of cytomegalovirus exposure and HLA in healthy donors. Primers included in the PCR were 60 Vbeta and 13 Jbeta primers. Clones were sequenced by immunoSEQ multiplex PCR, and TCRdb holds only the in-frame ones, with some missing. This sample has about 220,000 clones, with approximately 68% found just once. The sample comprised PBMCs. Receptor source: a woman in her 30s in good health and CMV-seronegative.

The chain has TRBV11-3 and TRBJ1-4; 7 positions match TRBD1. V lost 3 bases to trimming and J lost 7 bases; unmatched junction nucleotides: 8. Germline V gene sequence: CDR1 SGHNT, CDR2 YENEEA. The CDR3 has 15 residues. The CDR3 here is CASSLGQSEAEKLFF. DNA of the CDR3: TGTGCCAGCAGCTTGGGACAGTCCGAGGCTGAAAAACTGTTTTTT.

This clone appeared a few times. The gene calls are TRBV15 and TRBJ2-7; 8 positions agree with TRBD2. Losses at the gene ends were 8 bases for V and 1 base for J; bases not matched to a gene: 7. The CDR3 loop spans 14 amino acids. Germline CDR1 LNHNV, CDR2 YYDKDF (reference sequence). The CDR3 DNA sequence: TGTGCCACCCGAACTAGCGGTGGATCCTACGAGCAGTACTTC. It is translated as CATRTSGGSYEQYF.

The rearrangement uses TRBV30 and TRBJ1-2; D is possibly TRBD1 (6 bases). CDR1 and CDR2 (germline): GTSNPN, SVGIG (reference sequence). This CDR3 comprises 17 residues. V lost 1 base and J lost 4, with 22 bases in between. Written as DNA, the CDR3 is TGTGCCTGGAGTGCCCCTCCGACCTCCCGAGGGGGCTATGGCTACACCTTC. Encoded protein: CAWSAPPTSRGGYGYTF.

In this sample, this clone turned up once. The chain recombines TRBV9 with TRBJ2-3; the match to TRBD2 covers 12 bases. Germline values: CDR1 SGDLS, CDR2 YYNGEE. This CDR3 has 18 amino acids. The V segment lost 3 bases and the J segment 0 bases; nucleotides outside the gene matches: 8. CDR3 protein: CASSAAGLAGVSTDTQYF. CDR3 nucleotide sequence: TGTGCCAGCAGCGCCGCGGGACTAGCGGGCGTTAGCACAGATACGCAGTATTTT.

The chain links TRBV7-6 to TRBJ1-1; D may be TRBD1 (5 bases). The CDR3 length is 13 residues. Deletions cut 5 bases from V and 7 bases from J, with 14 bases between. The germline CDR1 and CDR2 sequences are SGHVS and FNYEAQ. The CDR3 sequence: CASSPSGGFEAFF. The CDR3 nucleotides read TGTGCCAGCAGCCCGTCCGGGGGGTTTGAAGCTTTCTTT. Together with reference TRBV7-6 and TRBJ1-1, the CDR3 gives the full variable domain: GAGVSQSPRYKVTKRGQDVALRCDPISGHVSLYWYRQALGQGPEFLTYFNYEAQQDKSGLPNDRFSAERPEGSISTLTIQRTEQRDSAMYRCASSPSGGFEAFFGQGTRLTVV.

This clone has only one observation. J is TRBJ1-2 and V is TRBV2; D may be TRBD1 (5 bases). Deletions cut 11 bases from V and 3 bases from J, with 13 bases between. The CDR3 extends over 12 amino acids. Germline lookup yields CDR1 SNHLY and CDR2 FYNNEI. The CDR3 DNA reads as TGTGCCGACTGGGGCTCCGACTATGGCTACACCTTC. It specifies CADWGSDYGYTF.

A remark on this clone: At one end, the junction sequence differs from germline, possibly due to a read error. Other nucleotide sequences in the sample specify the same CDR3. V is TRBV6-5 and J is TRBJ1-2; 8 bases fit TRBD1. Germline assignment: CDR1 MNHEY and CDR2 SVGAGI. The CDR3 covers 14 residues. The CDR3 here is CASSQGARSYGYTF. CDR3 bases: TGTGCCAGCAGCCAGGGGGCGCGTTCCTATGGCTACACTTTC.

Comments on this clone: This specimen includes other DNA sequences encoding the same CDR3. The chain joins TRBV29-1 to TRBJ1-5, with 9 bases lining up with TRBD1. Per the germline V gene, CDR1 is SQVTM and CDR2 is ANQGSEA. Trimming removed 5 bases from V and 6 bases from J; junction bases left unmatched: 5. This CDR3 is 13 amino acids long. The CDR3, as DNA: TGCAGCGTTTCACAGGGGGCTGGTCAGCCCCAGCATTTT. This gives the protein CSVSQGAGQPQHF.

This clone was observed a single time. The rearrangement links TRBV4-1 to TRBJ2-7; 7 bases are shared with TRBD2. With 0 bases clipped from V and 5 bases from J, the junction kept 13 bases outside the gene matches. The CDR3 is made up of 17 amino acids. The germline V gene encodes CDR1 MGHRA and CDR2 YSYEKL. The CDR3 loop reads CASSQDPSRELRDEQYF. The CDR3 nucleotides are TGCGCCAGCAGCCAAGATCCCTCGCGGGAGCTTAGGGACGAGCAGTACTTC.

A word on this clone: The junction and the germline gene differ at one end; a read error may be behind it. The chain carries TRBV10-3 and TRBJ2-1; TRBD2 agrees at 7 bases. Germline V gives CDR1 ENHRY, CDR2 SYGVKD. The CDR3 runs to 13 residues. The CDR3, as DNA: TGTGCCACCAGTGGACTAGAGAACAATGAGCAGTTCTTC. Translating it yields CATSGLENNEQFF.

The chain uses TRBV10-3 and TRBJ2-7, with 14 nucleotides matching TRBD2. CDR3 length: 12 residues. V trimming: 10 bases; J trimming: 7 bases; junction bases outside the gene matches: 3. The germline V gene encodes CDR1 ENHRY and CDR2 SYGVKD. In nucleotides, the CDR3 is TGTGCCACGGGACTAGCGGGAGAAGAGCAGTACTTC. It yields the protein CATGLAGEEQYF.

The chain employs TRBV2 and TRBJ1-2, with 10 bases that match TRBD1. Germline CDR1 SNHLY, CDR2 FYNNEI. This CDR3 has 13 residues. The ends lost 7 bases at V and 6 bases at J; junction bases unmatched: 5. For the CDR3, the DNA is TGTGCCAGCACGGGACAGGGGCTGGATGGCTACACCTTC. Translated: CASTGQGLDGYTF.

This clone came up once. The chain recombines TRBV7-3 with TRBJ2-7; perhaps TRBD2 as D (5 bases). The length of the CDR3 is 15 residues. Trimming shortened V by 5 bases and J by 0 bases, and 14 bases separated the two germline ends. In germline, CDR1 is SGHTA, CDR2 FQGTGA. The DNA of the CDR3 is TGTGCCAGCAGCGCCGGTCCTAGCACCTCCTACGAGCAGTACTTC. Translated: CASSAGPSTSYEQYF.

This chain uses TRBV6-5 with TRBJ2-5, with D perhaps TRBD2 (5 bases). Germline lookup yields CDR1 MNHEY and CDR2 SVGAGI. The CDR3 length is 15 residues. The germline V and J ends were trimmed by 6 bases and 10 bases, with 24 bases remaining between them. The CDR3 DNA reads TGTGCCAGCAGAACTACTGCGGCAGGACTCCCTGTCCAGTACTTC. The encoded protein is CASRTTAAGLPVQYF.

This clone was seen a single time. J is TRBJ1-6 and V is TRBV19, with 7 bases lining up with TRBD1. The CDR3 is made up of 15 amino acids. V trimming: 7 bases; J trimming: 5 bases; junction bases outside the gene matches: 8. The germline V gene encodes CDR1 LNHDA and CDR2 SQIVND (reference sequence). CDR3 DNA: TGTGCCAGTACCTATTCGGACAGGAATAATTCACCCCTCCACTTT. It translates to CASTYSDRNNSPLHF.

V and J are TRBV18 and TRBJ2-7; no clear D. Trimming removed 3 bases at V and 2 bases at J, with 8 bases between. Per germline, CDR1 KGHSH and CDR2 LQKENI. The CDR3 extends over 13 amino acids. The CDR3 nucleotides read TGTGCCAGCTCACCTCCCGAGACCTACGAGCAGTACTTC. Translating gives CASSPPETYEQYF.

The gene calls are TRBV19 and TRBJ1-1, with D hard to call. CDR3 size: 13 residues. The germline CDR1 and CDR2 sequences are LNHDA and SQIVND (reference sequence). With 3 bases removed from V and 5 bases from J, the gap between germline ends came to 10 bases. As DNA, the CDR3 is TGTGCCAGTAGTATGGGCGGGGTGACTGAAGCTTTCTTT. Encoded protein: CASSMGGVTEAFF. Full variable domain (remainder filled in from reference TRBV19 and TRBJ1-1): DGGITQSPKYLFRKEGQNVTLSCEQNLNHDAMYWYRQDPGQGLRLIYYSQIVNDFQKGDIAEGYSVSREKKESFPLTVTSAQKNPTAFYLCASSMGGVTEAFFGQGTRLTVV.